This entry lists 9 T cell receptor beta chains sequenced from one sample in a study of shared clonotypes between healthy human individuals. The protocol was immunoSEQ multiplex PCR, while the TCRdb copy is restricted to in-frame clones and leaves out a portion. The sample holds some 2.3 million clones; 80% to 95% are singletons and the top ten take 0.3% to 0.4%. Material: naive CD4+ T cells from PBMCs. Subset indicated: CD45RA+ positively selected. The receptors here all came from a man aged 18 to 29 in good health. Some clones in this sample may be carry-over from other donors' samples.

This chain links TRBV7-6 with TRBJ2-2, with D perhaps being TRBD1 or TRBD2 (6 bases each). This CDR3 comprises 20 residues. Trimming cost V 0 bases and J 5 bases, with 25 bases left between them. Germline V lookup: CDR1 SGHVS, CDR2 FNYEAQ. The CDR3 spells CASSLAHVMGGSSGTGELFF. The CDR3 region has the DNA TGTGCCAGCAGCTTAGCCCATGTTATGGGGGGCTCAAGTGGGACCGGGGAGCTGTTTTTT.

The V call is TRBV6-5, the J call TRBJ2-5; D not certain. The tail of the sequence fits TRBJ2-7 better, so the J call may be wrong. The CDR3 is 13 residues long. Germline CDR1 is MNHEY and CDR2 is SVGAGI. The CDR3 spells CASSYGPAYEQYF. The CDR3 nucleotides are TGTGCCAGCAGTTATGGGCCCGCCTACGAGCAGTACTTC.

The chain links TRBV19 to TRBJ1-4; D is unclear. V shed 4 bases and J shed 4 bases, with 10 bases lying between them. The CDR3 has 14 residues. CDR1 is LNHDA and CDR2 is SQIVND in the germline V gene (reference sequence). The CDR3 DNA follows: TGTGCCAGTAGTAGGAAGGCTATTAATGAAAAACTGTTTTTT. Amino acid sequence: CASSRKAINEKLFF.

This chain connects TRBV25-1 to TRBJ2-7; TRBD1 agrees at 8 bases. The CDR3 runs 15 residues. Germline loops: CDR1 MGHDK, CDR2 SYGVNS. V lost 6 bases and J lost 1; bases outside the gene matches: 8. This chain's CDR3 is CASSHTGGASYEQYF. The CDR3 DNA is TGTGCCAGCAGCCACACAGGGGGTGCTTCCTACGAGCAGTACTTC.

CDR3 loop: CASSPLGLAGFSYNEQFF. In DNA form, the CDR3 reads TGTGCCAGCAGCCCGTTGGGACTAGCGGGTTTCTCCTACAATGAGCAGTTCTTC. The chain links TRBV7-9 to TRBJ2-1, with TRBD2 matching over 12 bases. The V and J ends lost 5 bases and 0 bases, in that order; junction bases with no gene match: 8. Germline CDR1 is SEHNR and CDR2 is FQNEAQ (reference sequence). The CDR3 sequence is 18 residues long.

The V call is TRBV9, the J call TRBJ2-1; the D gene is possibly TRBD1 (6 bases). V shed 0 bases and J shed 4 bases, with 14 bases lying between them. Germline V CDR1 and CDR2: SGDLS, YYNGEE. This CDR3 has 16 residues. DNA of the CDR3: TGTGCCAGCAGCGTAGCTGGGACAATCCCTTACAATGAGCAGTTCTTC. Translating it yields CASSVAGTIPYNEQFF.

On this clone itself: The same CDR3 can be traced to other DNA sequences in this sample. The chain carries TRBV2 and TRBJ1-2; unclear D gene. Trimming stripped 0 bases from V and 4 bases from J, with 3 bases between. The germline V gene encodes CDR1 SNHLY and CDR2 FYNNEI. There are 12 residues in the CDR3. The chain's CDR3 is CASSEASYGYTF. The CDR3 DNA follows: TGTGCCAGCAGTGAAGCTAGCTATGGCTACACCTTC.

A remark on this clone: Other DNA sequences in this specimen translate into the identical CDR3. The gene calls are TRBV7-2 and TRBJ1-2, with a tentative D call TRBD1 (6 bases). Trimming shortened V by 1 base and J by 4 bases, and 10 bases separated the two germline ends. CDR3 length: 14 residues. CDR1 and CDR2 (germline): SGHTA, FQGNSA. The CDR3 DNA sequence: TGTGCCAGCAGCTTAGAGGGAGGGGGCTATGGCTACACCTTC. This encodes CASSLEGGGYGYTF.

This clone was detected once. The chain recombines TRBV2 with TRBJ2-7; 9 positions agree with TRBD2. The V gene's germline CDR1 is SNHLY and CDR2 FYNNEI. After removal of 5 bases from V and 4 bases from J, the junction contained 6 bases not matched to a gene. The CDR3 length is 14 residues. CDR3 in DNA: TGTGCCAGCAGTTCCTATAGCGGGAGATACGAGCAGTACTTC. Translating gives CASSSYSGRYEQYF.